This passage covers 30 T cell receptor beta chains from one sample sequenced in a study of blood T cells in healthy people across ages. Through a sample-barcoded 5' primer and a J-beta primer mix, a second PCR was run for roughly 6 to 12 cycles. TCRdb recomputed calls from the 5' RACE reads with MiXCR, one row per CDR3 protein. The table has roughly 1.5 million distinct CDR3 sequences, 35% to 45% seen once; the top ten hold approximately 4%. Sequenced sample: blood. The receptors originated from a woman aged 18-35 years in good health.

The chain recombines TRBV28 with TRBJ1-2, with TRBD1 as a possible D gene (6 bases). Trimming stripped 6 bases from V and 7 bases from J, with 12 bases between. Germline-derived CDR1 and CDR2 are MDHEN and SYDVKM. The CDR3 has 12 residues. CDR3 region: CASSAQGLGYTF. In nucleotides, the CDR3 is TGTGCCAGCAGCGCGCAGGGGCTTGGCTACACCTTC.

V usage is TRBV5-5 and J usage is TRBJ2-2; D is unclear. Trimming shortened V by 3 bases and J by 3 bases, and 18 bases separated the two germline ends. Per the germline V gene, CDR1 is SGHKS and CDR2 is YYEKEE (reference sequence). The CDR3 has 17 residues. The CDR3 protein is CASSSPPGRRDTGELFF. CDR3 coding DNA: TGTGCCAGCAGCTCCCCCCCAGGACGGAGAGACACCGGGGAGCTGTTTTTT.

This clonotype occurred once. This chain joins TRBV25-1 and TRBJ1-1; D possibly corresponds to TRBD1 (6 bases). This CDR3 is built from 14 residues. V shed 3 bases and J shed 4 bases, with 12 bases lying between them. Germline-derived CDR1 and CDR2 are MGHDK and SYGVNS. The CDR3 DNA reads TGTGCCAGCAGTGATAACAGGGAGGGCACTGAAGCTTTCTTT. Translation: CASSDNREGTEAFF.

This clonotype was seen at least ten times. The V gene is TRBV27, the J gene TRBJ2-1; D is undetermined. Germline V gives CDR1 MNHEY, CDR2 SMNVEV (reference sequence). CDR3 length equals 12 residues. V gave up 3 bases and J gave up 6 bases, with 6 bases separating them. For the CDR3, the DNA is TGTGCCAGCAGTTTTAGAAGCAATGAGCAGTTCTTC. Its protein product is CASSFRSNEQFF.

The rearrangement joins TRBV7-9 to TRBJ1-1, with a possible D match to TRBD1 (5 bases). V lost 5 bases, J lost 6 bases, and 16 bases lay in between. In germline, CDR1 is SEHNR, CDR2 FQNEAQ (reference sequence). This CDR3 is 14 amino acids long. In nucleotides, the CDR3 is TGTGCCAGCAGCGACCTCATGCGGGGCGCTGAAGCTTTCTTT. Its translation: CASSDLMRGAEAFF.

V usage is TRBV4-1 and J usage is TRBJ2-3, with D uncertain. The CDR3 spans 17 residues. Trimming left V 0 bases short and J 3 bases short, with 16 bases between. Germline CDR1 is MGHRA and CDR2 is YSYEKL. This CDR3 reads CASSQESRLQTTDTQYF. As DNA, the CDR3 is TGCGCCAGCAGCCAAGAGTCGCGGTTGCAAACGACAGATACGCAGTATTTT.

This clonotype showed up just a few times. The CDR3, as DNA: TGCAGTGCTAGAGATGTAGGAGGCTACACCTTC. Residues: CSARDVGGYTF. The chain uses TRBV20-1 and TRBJ1-2; D uncertain. The V gene lost 0 bases and the J gene lost 8 bases, with 7 bases spanning the gap. This CDR3 has 11 amino acids. Germline CDR1 reads DFQATT; CDR2 reads SNEGSKA (reference sequence).

This sequence joins TRBV5-1 and TRBJ2-1; 8 positions match TRBD2. V dropped 4 bases and J dropped 10; count of bases not matched to a gene: 13. CDR1 is SGHRS and CDR2 is YFSETQ in the germline V gene. The CDR3 has 15 residues. This CDR3 reads CASSAGGSPLEEQFF. The CDR3 coding sequence is TGCGCCAGCAGCGCGGGAGGTAGCCCTCTAGAAGAGCAGTTCTTC.

The chain combines TRBV20-1 with TRBJ1-1, with D possibly matching TRBD1 (5 bases). The CDR3 runs to 10 residues. The germline CDR1 and CDR2 sequences are DFQATT and SNEGSKA (reference sequence). Trimming took off 7 bases at V and 11 bases at J, with 14 bases between the two ends. Written as DNA, the CDR3 is TGCAGTGGGACATACGCAGAGGCTTTCTTT. This gives the protein CSGTYAEAFF.

This chain links TRBV2 with TRBJ2-7; D is perhaps TRBD2 (7 bases). Germline values: CDR1 SNHLY, CDR2 FYNNEI. The CDR3 runs to 15 residues. Between the trimmed V and J ends, which lost 8 bases and 0 bases, there was a span of 17 bases. CDR3 residues: CASGGGRSNSYEQYF. The CDR3 DNA reads TGTGCCAGCGGGGGGGGCAGGTCTAACTCCTACGAGCAGTACTTC.

This clonotype was seen a handful of times. The genes are TRBV4-3 and TRBJ1-1, with D possibly being TRBD1 (6 bases). The V end was cut by 3 bases, the J end by 3 bases, with 14 bases between. Per the germline V gene, CDR1 is LGHNA and CDR2 is YSLEER. The CDR3 sequence is 15 residues long. CDR3 protein: CASSHGRGADTEAFF. The CDR3 DNA follows: TGCGCCAGCAGCCATGGCAGGGGTGCGGACACTGAAGCTTTCTTT.

V usage is TRBV29-1 and J usage is TRBJ2-3; weak D call: TRBD2 (6 bases). The CDR3 is made up of 13 amino acids. The germline gives CDR1 SQVTM, CDR2 ANQGSEA. V was trimmed by 6 bases and J by 5 bases, leaving 15 bases between them. The CDR3 DNA follows: TGCAGCGTGACGGGGGTTTTAAGAGATACGCAGTATTTT. Protein sequence: CSVTGVLRDTQYF.

This clonotype was counted a few times. V gene TRBV9 combines with J gene TRBJ1-6; possible D gene TRBD1, 5 bases. V was cut by 4 bases and J by 6 bases, with 14 bases left in between. Germline V gene data show CDR1 as SGDLS and CDR2 as YYNGEE. The CDR3 loop spans 15 amino acids. CDR3 residues: CASSQTESLNSPLHF. In DNA form, the CDR3 reads TGTGCCAGCAGCCAGACAGAAAGTCTTAATTCACCCCTCCACTTT.

This sequence joins TRBV21-1 and TRBJ2-4; TRBD2, the D gene given by the table, was not confirmed from the DNA. The J call may be wrong; the DNA end is better matched by TRBJ2-5. TRBV21-1 is an annotated pseudogene. The CDR3 has 19 residues. The CDR3 loop reads CASSPPREAGLAGEETQYF. The CDR3 region has the DNA TGTGCCAGCAGCCCCCCGAGAGAGGCGGGACTAGCGGGGGAAGAGACCCAGTACTTC.

This sequence joins TRBV6-4 and TRBJ2-3, with TRBD2 matching 11 bases. The germline CDR1 and CDR2 sequences are MRHNA and SNTAGT. This CDR3 contains 18 residues. The CDR3 is CARLHRRLAGRRTDTQYF. The CDR3 nucleotides read TGTGCGAGACTTCACCGACGACTAGCGGGGCGGAGGACAGATACGCAGTATTTT.

The chain couples TRBV18 to TRBJ1-2; 9 nucleotides match TRBD1. Germline V gene data show CDR1 as KGHSH and CDR2 as LQKENI. J was trimmed by 8 bases and V by 7 bases; bases with no gene match: 11. The CDR3 extends over 14 amino acids. DNA of the CDR3: TGTGCCAGCTTTGCCCGTACAGGGGGCGAAGGCTACACCTTC. As protein: CASFARTGGEGYTF.

This clonotype was counted only a few times. This chain uses TRBV13 with TRBJ2-1; D ambiguous. Germline CDR1 and CDR2: PRHDT and FYEKMQ (reference sequence). V dropped 5 bases and J dropped 5 bases, with 13 bases sitting between them. This CDR3 is 14 amino acids long. The CDR3 protein is CASSTRTGHNEQFF. Here the CDR3 DNA reads TGTGCCAGCAGCACCCGGACCGGGCACAATGAGCAGTTCTTC. Full variable domain (outside the CDR3, taken from reference TRBV13 and TRBJ2-1): AAGVIQSPRHLIKEKRETATLKCYPIPRHDTVYWYQQGPGQDPQFLISFYEKMQSDKGSIPDRFSAQQFSDYHSELNMSSLELGDSALYFCASSTRTGHNEQFFGPGTRLTVL.

This clonotype was found a few times. V and J are TRBV2 and TRBJ2-1; D gene uncertain. CDR1 is SNHLY and CDR2 is FYNNEI in the germline V gene. Trimming pared 0 bases from V and 6 bases from J, leaving 6 bases between. This CDR3 is built from 13 residues. The CDR3 coding sequence is TGTGCCAGCAGTGAAGCGCTTCTCAATGAGCAGTTCTTC. Amino acid sequence: CASSEALLNEQFF.

This sequence joins TRBV6-4 and TRBJ1-6, with 7 bases identical to TRBD1. Germline loops: CDR1 MRHNA, CDR2 SNTAGT. The CDR3 loop spans 16 amino acids. The J segment lost 2 bases and the V segment lost 5 bases, leaving 6 bases of the junction unmatched. The CDR3 DNA reads TGTGCCAGCAGTTCGGGACAGTGGGCCTATAATTCACCCCTCCACTTT. Its translation: CASSSGQWAYNSPLHF.

This clonotype was detected only a few times. The genes are TRBV7-9 and TRBJ1-4; D gene unclear. Germline CDR1 and CDR2: SEHNR and FQNEAQ (reference sequence). V was trimmed by 7 bases and J by 4 bases, leaving 19 bases between them. The CDR3 contains 16 residues. This CDR3 is CASISAIASINEKLFF. The DNA of the CDR3 is TGTGCCAGCATCTCGGCCATTGCTAGTATTAATGAAAAACTGTTTTTT.

This clonotype was detected only a few times. This chain links TRBV6-2 or TRBV6-3 with TRBJ1-5; D not resolved. Germline-derived CDR1 and CDR2 are MNHEY and SVGEGT. The CDR3 is made up of 14 amino acids. V gave up 5 bases and J gave up 0 bases, with 8 bases separating them. The CDR3, as DNA: TGTGCCAGCAGTCTACAGAATAGCAATCAGCCCCAGCATTTT. This encodes CASSLQNSNQPQHF.

The rearrangement links TRBV7-2 to TRBJ2-1; TRBD2 aligns across 7 bases. The CDR3 has 17 amino acids. Trimming took 4 bases from V and 0 from J; bases not matched to a gene: 9. Germline V gene lookup returns CDR1 SGHTA and CDR2 FQGNSA. Here the CDR3 reads CASSSLYRGVSYNEQFF. The DNA for the CDR3 is TGTGCCAGCAGCTCTCTTTACCGGGGGGTCTCCTACAATGAGCAGTTCTTC.

As for this clonotype: One end of the junction varies from germline; a read error may be responsible. The chain has TRBV6-4 and TRBJ2-5; 10 nucleotides match TRBD2. The CDR3 sequence is 15 residues long. Germline-derived CDR1 and CDR2 are MRHNA and SNTAGT. The CDR3 sequence is CANSPVAGGQETQYF. DNA of the CDR3: TGTGCCAACAGTCCTGTAGCGGGGGGCCAAGAGACCCAGTACTTC.

The chain links TRBV9 to TRBJ2-1, with D perhaps TRBD2 (6 bases). V lost 3 bases and J lost 2, with 15 bases in between. This CDR3 region has 16 residues. Germline lookup yields CDR1 SGDLS and CDR2 YYNGEE. Here the CDR3 DNA reads TGTGCCAGCAGCGAGCCGACGGGAGTTCCCTACAATGAGCAGTTCTTC. Translating it yields CASSEPTGVPYNEQFF.

This clonotype showed up just a few times. The chain recombines TRBV7-9 with TRBJ1-1; no firm D call. With 5 bases removed from V and 2 bases from J, the gap between germline ends came to 15 bases. The CDR3 contains 15 residues. Germline V CDR1 and CDR2: SEHNR, FQNEAQ (reference sequence). CDR3 sequence: CASSPLTRQNTEAFF. CDR3 bases: TGTGCCAGCAGCCCCCTCACCAGGCAAAACACTGAAGCTTTCTTT.

This clonotype occurred a few times. The J gene is TRBJ2-7, the V gene TRBV7-2; D is possibly TRBD2 (6 bases). The CDR3 consists of 14 residues. Trimming removed 4 bases from V and 6 bases from J, with 16 bases in between. Per germline, CDR1 SGHTA and CDR2 FQGNSA. The CDR3 DNA sequence: TGTGCCAGCAGCTCCCAGCCGCTAGCGCTCGAGCAGTACTTC. This gives the protein CASSSQPLALEQYF.

The chain links TRBV9 to TRBJ2-3; maybe TRBD2 (5 bases). The CDR3 has 16 amino acids. V shed 0 bases and J shed 6 bases, with 17 bases lying between them. Germline V gene lookup returns CDR1 SGDLS and CDR2 YYNGEE. DNA of the CDR3: TGTGCCAGCAGCGTAGTGGGAAGCGGTCGGATGGATACGCAGTATTTT. Translation gives CASSVVGSGRMDTQYF.

This sequence joins TRBV7-2 and TRBJ2-7; D unresolved. CDR1 is SGHTA, CDR2 FQGNSA, per germline. The CDR3 has 13 residues. With 4 bases removed from V and 2 bases from J, the gap between germline ends came to 9 bases. CDR3 in amino acids: CASSSYPTYEQYF. The CDR3 DNA reads TGTGCCAGCAGCTCTTACCCCACCTACGAGCAGTACTTC.

The V and J genes are TRBV7-8 and TRBJ2-5, with D possibly being TRBD2 (6 bases). Germline V gene lookup returns CDR1 SGHVS and CDR2 FQNEAQ. V was cut by 3 bases and J by 1 base, with 12 bases left in between. This CDR3 contains 15 residues. In nucleotides, the CDR3 is TGTGCCAGCAGCTTGATCGTCGGGGGCCAAGAGACCCAGTACTTC. Translation gives CASSLIVGGQETQYF.

The rearrangement uses TRBV6-5 and TRBJ1-5; D might be TRBD1 (5 bases). Germline CDR1 is MNHEY and CDR2 is SVGAGI. V gave up 5 bases and J gave up 5 bases, with 16 bases separating them. The CDR3 is 15 residues long. The CDR3 loop reads CASSKGRARDQPQHF. The CDR3 DNA is TGTGCCAGCAGTAAGGGCAGGGCTCGGGATCAGCCCCAGCATTTT.